This T cell receptor beta chain was sequenced during a study of T-cell memory formation after mild COVID-19. Study-level information: TCR clusters largely stayed donor specific.

This clonotype was detected many times. Its antigen is still unknown. The 5'RACE method, run with constant-segment primers, produced TCR alpha and TCR beta cDNA libraries (carrying sample barcodes and UMIs). TCRdb ran MiXCR on the 5' RACE reads and lists one entry per CDR3 protein. This sample carries about 7,400 distinct CDR3 sequences, roughly 30% of them seen once, and the ten largest clones take roughly 55%. The V end lost 0 bases, the J end lost 2 bases, and 9 bases lay between the germline ends. CDR1 and CDR2 from the germline V gene are SGHRS and YFSETQ. The CDR3 has 14 amino acids. Overall study results and limits: Researchers report contracting CD4+ clones mostly in CM and EM, with CD8+ clones in EMRA. The authors did not confirm SARS-CoV-2 specificity of second-wave clones peaking day 37.

The specimen was PBMCs or a T cell subset sorted from them (not recorded which). This TCR derives from an adult woman who had mild COVID-19 (a few samples of this study predate the infection). Cell type and time point are not known. The rearrangement joins TRBV5-1 to TRBJ2-7; D unclear. The CDR3 nucleotides read TGCGCCAGCAGCTTGGGGCAGCGAGCCTACGAGCAGTACTTC. Residues: CASSLGQRAYEQYF. The full variable domain, with the rest looked up from reference TRBV5-1 and TRBJ2-7, is KAGVTQTPRYLIKTRGQQVTLSCSPISGHRSVSWYQQTPGQGLQFLFEYFSETQRNKGNFPGRFSGRQFSNSRSEMNVSTLELGDSALYLCASSLGQRAYEQYFGPGTRLTVT.